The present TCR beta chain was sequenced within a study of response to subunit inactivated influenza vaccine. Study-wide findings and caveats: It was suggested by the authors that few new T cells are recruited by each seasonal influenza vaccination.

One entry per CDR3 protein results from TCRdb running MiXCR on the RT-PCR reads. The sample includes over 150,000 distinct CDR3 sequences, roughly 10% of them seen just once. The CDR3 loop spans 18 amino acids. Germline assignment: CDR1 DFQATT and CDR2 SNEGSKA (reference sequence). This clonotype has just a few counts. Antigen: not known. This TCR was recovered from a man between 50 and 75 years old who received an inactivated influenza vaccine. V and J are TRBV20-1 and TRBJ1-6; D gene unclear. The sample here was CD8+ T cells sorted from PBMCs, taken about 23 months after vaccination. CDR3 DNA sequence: TGCAGCGCCGAGAAATTTGCCCCACTTGGGGACTATAATTCACCCCTCCACTTT. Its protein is CSAEKFAPLGDYNSPLHF.